These 13 T cell receptor beta chains originate from one sample sequenced in a study of cytomegalovirus exposure and HLA in healthy donors. Vbeta (60) and Jbeta (13) primers were used in the PCR. TCRdb's copy holds only in-frame clones and misses some; the assay was immunoSEQ multiplex PCR. This table has tens of thousands of clones, roughly 79% appearing once. Sequencing input: PBMCs. Receptor source: a man aged 50-59 years in good health and CMV-seronegative.

This clone is a singleton in its sample. V gene TRBV19 combines with J gene TRBJ1-5, with D hard to call. Trimming took 9 bases from V and 7 from J, leaving 19 bases between them. This CDR3 contains 14 residues. Germline assignment: CDR1 LNHDA and CDR2 SQIVND (reference sequence). CDR3 residues: CASLEHPLRQPQHF. CDR3 DNA sequence: TGTGCCAGCCTGGAGCACCCACTTAGGCAGCCCCAGCATTTT.

This clone was counted a few times. The CDR3 DNA follows: TGTGCCAGCAGTGAAGAAGATGGGGCTAACACTGAAGCTTTCTTT. Protein: CASSEEDGANTEAFF. The rearrangement links TRBV6-1 to TRBJ1-1, with D possibly TRBD1 on 5 matching bases. The CDR3 is made up of 15 amino acids. V was cut by 1 base and J by 2 bases, with 11 bases left in between. Germline assignment: CDR1 MNHNS and CDR2 SASEGT.

The genes are TRBV5-1 and TRBJ2-3; D is perhaps TRBD2 (6 bases). Deletions cut 0 bases from V and 5 bases from J, with 13 bases between. The CDR3 is 15 residues long. CDR1 SGHRS and CDR2 YFSETQ come from the germline V gene. The CDR3 DNA is TGCGCCAGCAGCTTGGCCCCGCGGGAAGAAGATACGCAGTATTTT. It encodes CASSLAPREEDTQYF.

The genes are TRBV6-1 and TRBJ2-5; TRBD1 agrees at 7 bases. Unmatched junction bases numbered 11, after V lost 6 bases and J lost 4 bases. CDR3 length: 15 residues. CDR1 is MNHNS and CDR2 is SASEGT in the germline V gene. CDR3 in amino acids: CASSHDRELGETQYF. The CDR3 region has the DNA TGTGCCAGCAGCCACGACAGGGAACTTGGAGAGACCCAGTACTTC.

This chain uses TRBV25-1 with TRBJ1-5; no firm D call. Germline assignment: CDR1 MGHDK and CDR2 SYGVNS. This CDR3 is built from 12 residues. V was cut by 3 bases and J by 7 bases, with 7 bases left in between. DNA of the CDR3: TGTGCCAGCAGTGAGGGCCCCCAGCCCCAGCATTTT. This translates into CASSEGPQPQHF.

The chain couples TRBV6-1 to TRBJ2-6; weak D call: TRBD2 (7 bases). V was trimmed by 11 bases and J by 4 bases, leaving 18 bases between them. The CDR3 is 15 amino acids. Germline V gene data show CDR1 as MNHNS and CDR2 as SASEGT. DNA for the CDR3: TGTGCCTCAAGGGGGAGGGCCACCGGGGCCAACGTCCTGACTTTC. It is translated as CASRGRATGANVLTF.

The sample holds a few counts of this clone. This chain links TRBV13 with TRBJ2-1; 12 bases map to TRBD2. Germline CDR1 is PRHDT and CDR2 is FYEKMQ (reference sequence). The CDR3 spans 17 residues. V was clipped by 5 bases and J by 7 bases; unmatched bases: 12. The CDR3 protein is CASSPTPTSGRTNEQFF. The CDR3 nucleotides read TGTGCCAGCAGCCCCACCCCTACTAGCGGGAGGACGAATGAGCAGTTCTTC.

This clone has only a few counts. V and J are TRBV27 and TRBJ2-7; the D gene is possibly TRBD1 (5 bases). There are 11 residues in the CDR3. Trimming removed 6 bases from V and 3 bases from J, with 6 bases in between. The germline CDR1 and CDR2 sequences are MNHEY and SMNVEV (reference sequence). The CDR3 nucleotides read TGTGCCAGCAGGGACAACTACGAGCAGTACTTC. Translated: CASRDNYEQYF.

The chain is built from TRBV5-4 and TRBJ2-3; D not certain. Trimming left V 0 bases short and J 4 bases short, with 6 bases between. The CDR3 sequence is 13 residues long. CDR1 is SGHNT and CDR2 is YYREEE in the germline V gene (reference sequence). CDR3 loop: CASSLDQSDTQYF. DNA of the CDR3: TGTGCCAGCAGCTTGGATCAGTCAGATACGCAGTATTTT.

This rearrangement joins TRBV2 to TRBJ2-1; weak D call: TRBD2 (7 bases). The germline V gene encodes CDR1 SNHLY and CDR2 FYNNEI. V was pared by 2 bases and J by 4 bases, with 9 bases between. The CDR3 is made up of 14 amino acids. The CDR3, as DNA: TGTGCCAGCAGTGAAAGGGGGGGGTACAATGAGCAGTTCTTC. This gives the protein CASSERGGYNEQFF.

The chain carries TRBV6-1 and TRBJ1-5, with TRBD1 matching over 7 bases. Germline CDR1 is MNHNS and CDR2 is SASEGT. The ends lost 3 bases at V and 6 bases at J; junction bases unmatched: 14. The CDR3 has 17 residues. This CDR3 reads CASSDRGQQPKSQPQHF. Here the CDR3 DNA reads TGTGCCAGCAGTGATCGGGGACAGCAACCGAAGAGTCAGCCCCAGCATTTT.

The genes are TRBV10-3 and TRBJ1-5, with D possibly matching TRBD1 (6 bases). CDR1 and CDR2 (germline): ENHRY, SYGVKD. Deletions cut 10 bases from V and 2 bases from J, with 12 bases between. The CDR3 sequence is 13 residues long. CDR3 DNA: TGTGCCACACAGGGTATAGGCAATCAGCCCCAGCATTTT. Translated, it gives CATQGIGNQPQHF.

The rearrangement uses TRBV11-1 and TRBJ1-6; 8 bases align to TRBD1. V was clipped by 5 bases and J by 1 base; unmatched bases: 10. This CDR3 spans 18 amino acids. Germline CDR1 reads SGHAT; CDR2 reads FQDESV (reference sequence). In DNA, the CDR3 is TGTGCCAGCAGCCTCCAACGGACAGGGTGGTCCTATAATTCACCCCTCCACTTT. This sequence encodes CASSLQRTGWSYNSPLHF. Full variable domain (rest looked up from reference TRBV11-1 and TRBJ1-6): EAEVAQSPRYKITEKSQAVAFWCDPISGHATLYWYRQILGQGPELLVQFQDESVVDDSQLPKDRFSAERLKGVDSTLKIQPAELGDSAMYLCASSLQRTGWSYNSPLHFGNGTRLTVT.